Below are 32 T cell receptor beta chains sequenced from a single sample in a study of T cells in Graves' hyperthyroidism and ophthalmopathy. TCR beta CDR3 sequences were amplified from RNA transcripts. An initial round of RT-PCR targeting the TCR CDR3 relied on the HTBI primer set. MiXCR was run by TCRdb on the multiplex PCR reads, yielding one entry per CDR3 protein. In the table there are hundreds of thousands of distinct CDR3 sequences, 13% to 15% of which are singletons. The sample comprised blood. The receptors stem from a woman younger than 35 with Graves' hyperthyroidism.

This clonotype has ten or more counts. This chain connects TRBV3-1 to TRBJ2-7; D is perhaps TRBD2 (6 bases). Per germline, CDR1 LGHDT and CDR2 YNNKEL (reference sequence). The V end lost 1 base, the J end lost 0 bases, and 10 bases lay between the germline ends. The CDR3 is 15 amino acids. DNA of the CDR3: TGTGCCAGCAGCCAAGGGGAGGACAACTCCTACGAGCAGTACTTC. Translating it yields CASSQGEDNSYEQYF.

Ten or more counts support this clonotype. This chain joins TRBV18 and TRBJ2-3; possibly TRBD2 for D (5 bases). Germline assignment: CDR1 KGHSH and CDR2 LQKENI. The CDR3 loop spans 14 amino acids. V was clipped by 2 bases and J by 5 bases, with 11 bases between them. The CDR3 reads CASSPSGIRDTQYF. The DNA for the CDR3 is TGTGCCAGCTCACCATCCGGGATACGAGATACGCAGTATTTT.

The CDR3 here is CASSSLIAGEQFF. The CDR3 DNA follows: TGTGCCAGCAGCTCTCTCATTGCTGGTGAGCAGTTCTTC. The chain has TRBV7-2 and TRBJ2-1; D remains ambiguous. The length of the CDR3 is 13 residues. V was shortened by 4 bases and J by 9 bases, with 13 bases between the two germline ends. Germline loops: CDR1 SGHTA, CDR2 FQGNSA. The full variable domain, completed using reference TRBV7-2 and TRBJ2-1, is GAGVSQSPSNKVTEKGKDVELRCDPISGHTALYWYRQSLGQGLEFLIYFQGNSAPDKSGLPSDRFSAERTGGSVSTLTIQRTQQEDSAVYLCASSSLIAGEQFFGPGTRLTVL.

The rearrangement joins TRBV7-8 to TRBJ2-5, with D uncertain. Germline values: CDR1 SGHVS, CDR2 FQNEAQ. V lost 5 bases and J lost 6, with 25 bases in between. The CDR3 totals 17 residues. Here the CDR3 reads CASSDLVSLKPKKTQYF. Written as DNA, the CDR3 is TGTGCCAGCAGCGATTTAGTCTCCCTAAAGCCCAAAAAGACCCAGTACTTC.

This chain links TRBV19 with TRBJ2-3; 7 bases line up with TRBD2. This CDR3 spans 15 amino acids. Per the germline V gene, CDR1 is LNHDA and CDR2 is SQIVND (reference sequence). V shed 10 bases, J shed 0 bases, and the junction held 10 bases outside the gene matches. The CDR3 nucleotides are TGTGCCACCAACCGGGGGGACTTTAGCACAGATACGCAGTATTTT. Its translation: CATNRGDFSTDTQYF.

This clonotype was found many times. J is TRBJ2-2 and V is TRBV20-1; no definite D call. This CDR3 has 10 amino acids. Per the germline V gene, CDR1 is DFQATT and CDR2 is SNEGSKA (reference sequence). CDR3 bases: TGCAGCACAAGGCCCGGGGAGCTGTTTTTT. This encodes CSTRPGELFF.

This clonotype was picked up many times. The V call is TRBV6-1, the J call TRBJ2-7; possible D gene TRBD2, 6 bases. V lost 6 bases and J lost 2, with 11 bases in between. The CDR3 totals 13 residues. Germline loops: CDR1 MNHNS, CDR2 SASEGT. DNA of the CDR3: TGTGCCAGCAGCAGGACTAACGCCTACGAGCAGTACTTC. Protein product: CASSRTNAYEQYF.

This clonotype occurred a few times. V usage is TRBV7-9 and J usage is TRBJ1-6, with 9 bases matching TRBD1. The CDR3 runs 15 residues. V trimming: 10 bases; J trimming: 8 bases; junction bases outside the gene matches: 12. Germline CDR1 SEHNR, CDR2 FQNEAQ (reference sequence). CDR3 bases: TGTGCCACATCACAGGGGGCGAGCACTCATTCACCCCTCCACTTT. It yields the protein CATSQGASTHSPLHF.

The table lists this clonotype with many counts. For the CDR3, the DNA is TGTGCCAGCAGCCACATTCGGGGAGCCGAGCAGTACTTC. It specifies CASSHIRGAEQYF. The rearrangement uses TRBV7-3 and TRBJ2-7; D perhaps matches TRBD2 (5 bases). Germline loops: CDR1 SGHTA, CDR2 FQGTGA. The CDR3 consists of 13 residues. Between the trimmed V and J ends, which lost 5 bases and 6 bases, there was a span of 14 bases.

This clonotype was observed a handful of times. The rearrangement links TRBV28 to TRBJ2-3; D is perhaps TRBD2 (5 bases). The CDR3 has 16 amino acids. Germline assignment: CDR1 MDHEN and CDR2 SYDVKM. Trimming left V 2 bases short and J 3 bases short, with 15 bases between. CDR3: CASSLAGRIRTDTQYF. As DNA, the CDR3 is TGTGCCAGCAGTTTAGCGGGTCGGATCAGAACAGATACGCAGTATTTT.

The V call is TRBV5-1, the J call TRBJ2-1; TRBD2 aligns across 9 bases. The V segment lost 1 base and the J segment 7 bases; nucleotides outside the gene matches: 6. Germline V gene lookup returns CDR1 SGHRS and CDR2 YFSETQ. The CDR3 sequence is 15 residues long. The CDR3 loop is CASSLLAGIQNEQFF. The DNA of the CDR3 is TGCGCCAGCAGCTTGCTAGCGGGAATACAGAATGAGCAGTTCTTC.

This clonotype was seen just once. At one of its ends the junction is not consistent with the germline gene, which may arise from a read error. This sequence joins TRBV2 and TRBJ2-5; 9 bases agree with TRBD2. From germline, CDR1 is SNHLY and CDR2 FYNNEI. The CDR3 is 15 residues long. The CDR3 DNA reads TGTGCCAGCAGTGATAGACTAGCGGTCCAAAAGACCCAGTACTTC. It encodes CASSDRLAVQKTQYF.

Remarks on this clonotype: A much more abundant neighbour one base away suggests this may be a read error. This chain's CDR3 is CSARGPWADRTPNEQFF. CDR3 nucleotides: TGCAGTGCTAGAGGTCCCTGGGCCGATAGGACCCCTAATGAGCAGTTCTTC. This chain joins TRBV20-1 and TRBJ2-1; D unclear. Germline V CDR1 and CDR2: DFQATT, SNEGSKA (reference sequence). Trimming removed 1 base at V and 7 bases at J, with 23 bases between. This CDR3 contains 17 residues.

The chain couples TRBV18 to TRBJ1-1, with 11 bases fitting TRBD1. V dropped 3 bases and J dropped 9; count of bases not matched to a gene: 12. The CDR3 runs to 16 residues. Germline CDR1 and CDR2: KGHSH and LQKENI. In DNA, the CDR3 is TGTGCCAGCTCACCTATTTCTGGACAGGGGGCTCCCAAAGCTTTCTTT. Translated: CASSPISGQGAPKAFF.

This clonotype was recorded many times. The chain joins TRBV5-1 to TRBJ2-2, with TRBD2 matching 8 bases. The V and J ends lost 7 bases and 4 bases, in that order; junction bases with no gene match: 18. Germline V gene data show CDR1 as SGHRS and CDR2 as YFSETQ. The CDR3 extends over 18 amino acids. The CDR3 loop is CASGYGVAGFEGTGELFF. CDR3 DNA: TGCGCCAGCGGCTACGGAGTAGCGGGGTTCGAGGGCACCGGGGAGCTGTTTTTT.

This clonotype was detected only a few times. V usage is TRBV7-9 and J usage is TRBJ2-1, with 11 positions matching TRBD2. V was clipped by 6 bases and J by 1 base; unmatched bases: 11. CDR3 size: 18 residues. Germline CDR1 is SEHNR and CDR2 is FQNEAQ (reference sequence). CDR3 bases: TGTGCCAGCAGGCTTACTAGCGGGAGAGGAGGGTCCTACAATGAGCAGTTCTTC. It yields the protein CASRLTSGRGGSYNEQFF. Full variable domain (remainder filled in from reference TRBV7-9 and TRBJ2-1): DTGVSQNPRHKITKRGQNVTFRCDPISEHNRLYWYRQTLGQGPEFLTYFQNEAQLEKSRLLSDRFSAERPKGSFSTLEIQRTEQGDSAMYLCASRLTSGRGGSYNEQFFGPGTRLTVL.

There are many counts of this clonotype. The chain is built from TRBV28 and TRBJ2-1; D unclear. The CDR3 covers 13 residues. Trimming left V 6 bases short and J 8 bases short, with 14 bases between. CDR1 and CDR2 (germline): MDHEN, SYDVKM. This CDR3 reads CASRPGGRDEQFF. CDR3 nucleotides: TGTGCCAGCAGGCCCGGCGGCCGGGATGAGCAGTTCTTC.

Remarks on this clonotype: A read error is possible here, since a much larger clone lies one base away. This chain connects TRBV2 to TRBJ2-1; perhaps TRBD1 as D (5 bases). V was clipped by 5 bases and J by 1 base, with 6 bases between them. Germline V gives CDR1 SNHLY, CDR2 FYNNEI. The CDR3 runs to 13 residues. The CDR3 DNA sequence: TGTGCCAGCAGTAAGGGGTCCTACAATGAGCAGTTCTTC. It encodes CASSKGSYNEQFF.

This clonotype was picked up a small number of times. The V and J genes are TRBV28 and TRBJ1-5; 9 bases fit TRBD1. The ends lost 5 bases at V and 5 bases at J; junction bases unmatched: 7. The V gene's germline CDR1 is MDHEN and CDR2 SYDVKM. The CDR3 has 15 amino acids. The CDR3 coding sequence is TGTGCCAGCAGTGCTAAGACAGGGGGTTATCAGCCCCAGCATTTT. This translates into CASSAKTGGYQPQHF.

In its sample, this clonotype was seen many times. The chain uses TRBV6-2 or TRBV6-3 and TRBJ1-1; D perhaps matches TRBD1 (5 bases). Deletions cut 0 bases from V and 11 bases from J, with 13 bases between. This CDR3 contains 13 residues. Germline CDR1 MNHEY, CDR2 SVGEGT. CDR3 coding DNA: TGTGCCAGCAGTTACTCGATTGGGGGTGAGGCTTTCTTT. It specifies CASSYSIGGEAFF.

The chain employs TRBV6-2 or TRBV6-3 and TRBJ2-3; D may be TRBD2 (5 bases). This CDR3 spans 19 amino acids. Per germline, CDR1 MNHEY and CDR2 SVGEGT. V was cut by 5 bases and J by 2 bases, with 26 bases left in between. The CDR3 nucleotides are TGTGCCAGCAGTATAGGGCTGGGATATAGCGAGCCCCTCACAGATACGCAGTATTTT. Protein sequence: CASSIGLGYSEPLTDTQYF.

The chain links TRBV6-1 to TRBJ2-2; D unresolved. V was shortened by 5 bases and J by 6 bases, with 7 bases between the two germline ends. The CDR3 totals 12 residues. The V gene's germline CDR1 is MNHNS and CDR2 SASEGT. CDR3 DNA sequence: TGTGCCAGCAGTTGGGTGGCCGGGGAGCTGTTTTTT. It encodes CASSWVAGELFF.

This clonotype showed up just a few times. Given a much more abundant clone one base away, this may be a read error. This is likely a read error, given that the CDR3 carries no conserved phenylalanine or tryptophan at its end. This sequence joins TRBV29-1 and TRBJ1-1; D is ambiguous. The germline V gene has CDR1 SQVTM and CDR2 ANQGSEA. The V end was cut by 3 bases, the J end by 5 bases, with 10 bases between. This CDR3 is built from 12 residues. In DNA form, the CDR3 reads TGCAGCGTTGAGAGCAGTCGGACTGAAGCTTTCTCT. It is translated as CSVESSRTEAFS.

The table lists this clonotype with many counts. Germline is not matched at one junction end, which may reflect a read error. V and J are TRBV18 and TRBJ1-6, with D perhaps TRBD1 (6 bases). CDR1 and CDR2 (germline): KGHSH, LQKENI. The CDR3 sequence is 13 residues long. The CDR3 DNA is TGTGCCAGCTCCCCACAGGGACGGGAACCCCTCCACTTT. It encodes CASSPQGREPLHF. Full variable domain (rest looked up from reference TRBV18 and TRBJ1-6): NAGVMQNPRHLVRRRGQEARLRCSPMKGHSHVYWYRQLPEEGLKFMVYLQKENIIDESGMPKERFSAEFPKEGPSILRIQQVVRGDSAAYFCASSPQGREPLHFGNGTRLTVT.

V is TRBV30 and J is TRBJ2-1, with TRBD2 matching 8 bases. Germline V gene data show CDR1 as GTSNPN and CDR2 as SVGIG (reference sequence). This CDR3 is 13 amino acids long. Trimming cost V 4 bases and J 6 bases; bases outside gene matches: 5. As DNA, the CDR3 is TGTGCCTGGATTCGCGGGAGGACCAATGAGCAGTTCTTC. Its protein product is CAWIRGRTNEQFF.

This clonotype showed up just a few times. The rearrangement joins TRBV5-1 to TRBJ1-4; D unresolved. Per germline, CDR1 SGHRS and CDR2 YFSETQ. Trimming removed 0 bases from V and 6 bases from J, with 9 bases in between. This CDR3 spans 14 amino acids. CDR3 sequence: CASSLGEAYEKLFF. The DNA for the CDR3 is TGCGCCAGCAGCTTGGGAGAGGCCTATGAAAAACTGTTTTTT.

As to this clonotype: The junction shows a germline mismatch at one end, possibly a read error. V and J are TRBV14 and TRBJ2-1, with no clear D. This CDR3 spans 13 amino acids. Germline-derived CDR1 and CDR2 are SGHDN and FVKESK. Here the CDR3 reads CASSQDFGREQLF. As DNA, the CDR3 is TGTGCCAGCAGCCAAGATTTCGGGCGTGAGCAGCTCTTC. Based on the CDR3 plus reference TRBV14 and TRBJ2-1, the full variable domain is EAGVTQFPSHSVIEKGQTVTLRCDPISGHDNLYWYRRVMGKEIKFLLHFVKESKQDESGMPNNRFLAERTGGTYSTLKVQPAELEDSGVYFCASSQDFGREQLFGPGTRLTVL.

This rearrangement joins TRBV2 to TRBJ2-1; D ambiguous. Germline CDR1 and CDR2: SNHLY and FYNNEI. This CDR3 has 11 residues. V was cut by 7 bases and J by 6 bases, with 7 bases left in between. The CDR3 loop reads CASKSANEQFF. CDR3 sequence (DNA): TGTGCCAGCAAGAGTGCCAATGAGCAGTTCTTC.

About this clonotype: This may come from a read error, since a much larger clone is one base off. V usage is TRBV24-1 and J usage is TRBJ1-2, with no clear D. V dropped 4 bases and J dropped 7 bases, with 12 bases sitting between them. Germline V gene data show CDR1 as KGHDR and CDR2 as SFDVKD. The CDR3 consists of 13 residues. The chain's CDR3 is CATSESLYCGYTF. The CDR3 coding sequence is TGTGCCACCAGTGAGTCACTGTACTGTGGCTACACCTTC.

This clonotype showed up many times. This sequence joins TRBV27 and TRBJ2-7; possible D gene TRBD1, 6 bases. V was shortened by 3 bases and J by 4 bases, with 10 bases between the two germline ends. This CDR3 is built from 13 residues. Germline loops: CDR1 MNHEY, CDR2 SMNVEV (reference sequence). DNA of the CDR3: TGTGCCAGCAGTTTGACAGGTGTTTACGAGCAGTACTTC. Its protein product is CASSLTGVYEQYF.

The rearrangement links TRBV24-1 to TRBJ2-1; D is possibly TRBD2 (6 bases). Germline-derived CDR1 and CDR2 are KGHDR and SFDVKD. The CDR3 spans 14 residues. The germline V and J ends were trimmed by 4 bases and 2 bases, with 8 bases remaining between them. CDR3 DNA: TGTGCCACCAGTGAGGGCGGGGCCTACAATGAGCAGTTCTTC. It is translated as CATSEGGAYNEQFF.

This clonotype was observed many times. V gene TRBV3-1 combines with J gene TRBJ1-4; D remains ambiguous. From germline, CDR1 is LGHDT and CDR2 YNNKEL (reference sequence). Trimming pared 0 bases from V and 8 bases from J, leaving 10 bases between. The CDR3 has 14 residues. The CDR3 sequence: CASSQDPGGEKLFF. In DNA form, the CDR3 reads TGTGCCAGCAGCCAAGACCCTGGAGGCGAAAAACTGTTTTTT.